This T cell receptor beta chain is drawn from a study of beta chain features in type 1 diabetes. The study's findings and limits: In all four CD4+ subsets, TCRB CDR3 length was significantly, moderately reduced in type 1 diabetes. Cells that show high TCR expression could be over-represented by cDNA sequencing.

Trimming removed 6 bases at V and 7 bases at J, with 13 bases between. The CDR3 contains 12 residues. Germline V CDR1 and CDR2: SQVTM, ANQGSEA. There are a few counts of this clone. Its antigen is unknown. The entirety of the isolated RNA underwent reverse transcription, so expressed TCRB transcripts were sequenced. The protocol was immunoSEQ multiplex PCR, while the TCRdb copy is restricted to in-frame clones and leaves out a portion. The table lists 130,000 or so clones, 9% of them singletons. This sequence originates from a man aged 25 to 40 with type 1 diabetes. The chain recombines TRBV29-1 with TRBJ2-4; D gene ambiguous. Sequenced input: central memory CD4+ T cells from blood. CDR3 DNA sequence: TGCAGCGTCCAACCCCAAACTAACATTCAGTACTTC. The encoded protein is CSVQPQTNIQYF.